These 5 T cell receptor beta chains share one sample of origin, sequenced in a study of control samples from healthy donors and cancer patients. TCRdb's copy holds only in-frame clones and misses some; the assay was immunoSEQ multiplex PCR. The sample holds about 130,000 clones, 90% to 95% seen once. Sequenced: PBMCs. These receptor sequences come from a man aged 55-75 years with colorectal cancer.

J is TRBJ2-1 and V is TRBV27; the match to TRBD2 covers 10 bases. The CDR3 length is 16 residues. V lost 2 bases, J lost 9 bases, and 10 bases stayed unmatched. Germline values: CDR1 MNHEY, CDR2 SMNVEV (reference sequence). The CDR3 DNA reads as TGTGCCAGCAGTTTAACAACTAGCGGGGACCGGGGTGAGCAGTTCTTC. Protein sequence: CASSLTTSGDRGEQFF.

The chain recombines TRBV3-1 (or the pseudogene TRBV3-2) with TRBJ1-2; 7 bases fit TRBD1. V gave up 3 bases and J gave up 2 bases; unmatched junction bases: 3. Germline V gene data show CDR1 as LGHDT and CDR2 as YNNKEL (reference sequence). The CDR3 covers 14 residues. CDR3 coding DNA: TGTGCCAGCAGCCAGCTCAGGGGGAACTATGGCTACACCTTC. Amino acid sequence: CASSQLRGNYGYTF.

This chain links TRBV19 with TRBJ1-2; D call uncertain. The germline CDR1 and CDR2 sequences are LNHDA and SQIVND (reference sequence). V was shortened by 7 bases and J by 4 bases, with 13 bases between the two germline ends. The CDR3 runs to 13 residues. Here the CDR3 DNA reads TGTGCCAGTACTCTACACGCTACCTATGGCTACACCTTC. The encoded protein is CASTLHATYGYTF.

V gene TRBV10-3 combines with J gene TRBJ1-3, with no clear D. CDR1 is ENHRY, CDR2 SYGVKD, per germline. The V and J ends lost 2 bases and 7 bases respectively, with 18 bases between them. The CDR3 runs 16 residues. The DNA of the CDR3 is TGTGCCATCAGTGAGAATAAGGCGGGAGGCGGGAACACCATATATTTT. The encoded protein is CAISENKAGGGNTIYF.

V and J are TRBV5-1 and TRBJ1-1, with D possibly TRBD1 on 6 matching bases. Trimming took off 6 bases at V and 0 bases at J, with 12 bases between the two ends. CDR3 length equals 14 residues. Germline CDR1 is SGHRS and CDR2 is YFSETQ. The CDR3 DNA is TGCGCCAGCAAATACAGGGCACTGAACACTGAAGCTTTCTTT. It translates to CASKYRALNTEAFF.